One and the same sample provided the 17 T cell receptor beta chains below, sequenced in a study of identical twins. TCRdb re-derived calls from the 5' RACE reads in MiXCR, one entry per CDR3 protein. This table holds around 1.7 million distinct CDR3 sequences, under 35% found once. The sequenced sample was cord blood. The receptors were gathered from a newborn girl in good health.

The J gene is TRBJ1-1, the V gene TRBV10-3; D perhaps matches TRBD1 (6 bases). With 8 bases removed from V and 4 bases from J, the gap between germline ends came to 14 bases. The CDR3 runs to 13 residues. Germline CDR1 ENHRY, CDR2 SYGVKD. CDR3 amino acids: CAIWGGAGTEAFF. In nucleotides, the CDR3 is TGTGCCATCTGGGGGGGGGCTGGCACTGAAGCTTTCTTT.

This chain uses TRBV20-1 with TRBJ1-2, with D tentatively TRBD1 (6 bases). Trimming left V 1 base short and J 3 bases short, with 15 bases between. CDR3 size: 15 residues. The germline gives CDR1 DFQATT, CDR2 SNEGSKA (reference sequence). The CDR3 sequence is CSARALTGFYYGYTF. The DNA for the CDR3 is TGCAGTGCTAGAGCCCTGACAGGATTCTACTATGGCTACACCTTC.

This chain joins TRBV4-2 and TRBJ2-5; 8 bases are shared with TRBD2. V trimming: 2 bases; J trimming: 5 bases; junction bases outside the gene matches: 7. The germline V gene encodes CDR1 LGHNA and CDR2 YNFKEQ. The CDR3 is made up of 15 amino acids. The CDR3 reads CASSQSERGKETQYF. The DNA of the CDR3 is TGTGCCAGCAGCCAAAGTGAGCGGGGGAAGGAGACCCAGTACTTC.

Note on this clonotype: The junction does not match germline at one end; this may be a read error. This chain links TRBV20-1 with TRBJ1-5; D gene unclear. Looked up from germline, CDR1 is DFQATT and CDR2 is SNEGSKA (reference sequence). This CDR3 comprises 15 residues. This chain's CDR3 is CGASVSRVGNQPQHF. For the CDR3, the DNA is TGCGGTGCTAGTGTCTCTAGGGTTGGCAATCAGCCCCAGCATTTT.

The chain couples TRBV20-1 to TRBJ2-7; D is perhaps TRBD1 or TRBD2 (6 bases each). Trimming cost V 2 bases and J 4 bases, with 18 bases left between them. Germline assignment: CDR1 DFQATT and CDR2 SNEGSKA (reference sequence). CDR3 size: 15 residues. In DNA form, the CDR3 reads TGCAGTGCTAGACGTGGGTTGTGGGGGGCTTACGAGCAGTACTTC. Amino acids: CSARRGLWGAYEQYF.

Only one count was recorded for this clonotype. The rearrangement links TRBV28 to TRBJ1-5; 9 nucleotides line up with TRBD1. Germline-derived CDR1 and CDR2 are MDHEN and SYDVKM. Trimming cost V 2 bases and J 1 base; bases outside gene matches: 9. The length of the CDR3 is 18 residues. The CDR3 is CASSLPDRGGRSNQPQHF. In nucleotides, the CDR3 is TGTGCCAGCAGTTTACCGGACAGGGGAGGGAGGAGCAATCAGCCCCAGCATTTT. The full variable domain, with the rest looked up from reference TRBV28 and TRBJ1-5, is DVKVTQSSRYLVKRTGEKVFLECVQDMDHENMFWYRQDPGLGLRLIYFSYDVKMKEKGDIPEGYSVSREKKERFSLILESASTNQTSMYLCASSLPDRGGRSNQPQHFGDGTRLSIL.

The genes are TRBV3-1 and TRBJ1-1, with 7 positions matching TRBD1. Germline values: CDR1 LGHDT, CDR2 YNNKEL (reference sequence). J was trimmed by 4 bases and V by 3 bases; bases with no gene match: 5. This CDR3 region has 14 residues. The DNA for the CDR3 is TGTGCCAGCAGCCACCAGACAGGGACCACTGAAGCTTTCTTT. It translates to CASSHQTGTTEAFF. Full variable domain (missing parts from reference TRBV3-1 and TRBJ1-1): DTAVSQTPKYLVTQMGNDKSIKCEQNLGHDTMYWYKQDSKKFLKIMFSYNNKELIINETVPNRFSPKSPDKAHLNLHINSLELGDSAVYFCASSHQTGTTEAFFGQGTRLTVV.

This sequence joins TRBV6-1 and TRBJ2-1, with D possibly matching TRBD2 (5 bases). Near its end, the DNA agrees better with TRBJ2-7, so the J call may be wrong. This CDR3 has 16 amino acids. In germline, CDR1 is MNHNS, CDR2 SASEGT. CDR3 residues: CASSAIDYGSYNEQYF. For the CDR3, the DNA is TGTGCCAGCAGTGCTATAGACTACGGCTCCTACAATGAGCAGTACTTC.

V is TRBV3-1 and J is TRBJ1-5; D unresolved. The V end was cut by 1 base, the J end by 2 bases, with 9 bases between. Germline V gene data show CDR1 as LGHDT and CDR2 as YNNKEL (reference sequence). The CDR3 is made up of 15 amino acids. The CDR3: CASSQASQGNQPQHF. DNA of the CDR3: TGTGCCAGCAGCCAAGCTTCCCAGGGCAATCAGCCCCAGCATTTT.

The chain employs TRBV7-9 and TRBJ2-7; D possibly matches TRBD1 or TRBD2 (7 bases each). V was shortened by 6 bases and J by 4 bases, with 19 bases between the two germline ends. There are 15 residues in the CDR3. Per germline, CDR1 SEHNR and CDR2 FQNEAQ (reference sequence). Here the CDR3 DNA reads TGTGCCAGCAGAACGAAACAGGGGAGGGGATACGAGCAGTACTTC. Amino acid sequence: CASRTKQGRGYEQYF.

This clonotype was found a few times. At one end the junction does not follow the germline gene, possibly because of a read error. V is TRBV12-3 or TRBV12-4 and J is TRBJ2-1; 7 nucleotides agree with TRBD2. The CDR3 is 15 amino acids. Here the CDR3 reads CASSSGTATYNEQFF. The CDR3 nucleotides are TGTGCCAGCAGCAGCGGGACTGCTACCTATAATGAGCAGTTCTTC.

This clonotype has just a few counts. The chain recombines TRBV5-6 with TRBJ1-5; D is undetermined. In germline, CDR1 is SGHDT, CDR2 YYEEEE. This CDR3 has 15 residues. Trimming pared 0 bases from V and 4 bases from J, leaving 11 bases between. The CDR3, as DNA: TGTGCCAGCAGCTTGGCATGGGCAGAGAATCAGCCCCAGCATTTT. It encodes CASSLAWAENQPQHF.

The V gene is TRBV12-3 or TRBV12-4, the J gene TRBJ1-2, with 7 nucleotides matching TRBD1. After removal of 5 bases from V and 4 bases from J, the junction contained 7 bases not matched to a gene. The length of the CDR3 is 14 residues. CDR3 loop: CASSPTTGTYGYTF. CDR3 bases: TGTGCCAGCAGTCCTACGACAGGGACCTATGGCTACACCTTC.

A word on this clonotype: A single base separates this from a much larger clone, so it may be a read error. The CDR3 loop reads CASSWGAYEQYF. For the CDR3, the DNA is TGTGCCAGCAGTTGGGGGGCCTACGAGCAGTACTTC. This chain connects TRBV28 to TRBJ2-7; perhaps TRBD2 as D (6 bases). The CDR3 loop spans 12 amino acids. The V end was cut by 4 bases, the J end by 2 bases, with 6 bases between. Germline V gives CDR1 MDHEN, CDR2 SYDVKM.

J is TRBJ2-5 and V is TRBV2, with 12 bases that match TRBD2. The CDR3 length is 15 residues. V was pared by 7 bases and J by 2 bases, with 5 bases of the junction left unmatched. The germline V gene has CDR1 SNHLY and CDR2 FYNNEI. As DNA, the CDR3 is TGTGCCAGCACCGAGGGGACTAGCGGGCAAGAGACCCAGTACTTC. It is translated as CASTEGTSGQETQYF.

This clonotype occurred a few times. The chain employs TRBV7-9 and TRBJ1-2; D not resolved. CDR1 is SEHNR and CDR2 is FQNEAQ in the germline V gene (reference sequence). The CDR3 totals 12 residues. Trimming cost V 3 bases and J 4 bases, with 6 bases left between them. CDR3 region: CASSFALYGYTF. The CDR3 DNA sequence: TGTGCCAGCAGCTTCGCCCTCTATGGCTACACCTTC. The full variable domain, completed using reference TRBV7-9 and TRBJ1-2, is DTGVSQNPRHKITKRGQNVTFRCDPISEHNRLYWYRQTLGQGPEFLTYFQNEAQLEKSRLLSDRFSAERPKGSFSTLEIQRTEQGDSAMYLCASSFALYGYTFGSGTRLTVV.

The chain has TRBV29-1 and TRBJ1-1; D gene uncertain. The CDR3 spans 12 residues. The germline CDR1 and CDR2 sequences are SQVTM and ANQGSEA. The V end was cut by 3 bases, the J end by 4 bases, with 9 bases between. The CDR3, as DNA: TGCAGCGTTGATTGGGGTTTCACTGAAGCTTTCTTT. Protein product: CSVDWGFTEAFF.